A single sample is the source of the 26 T cell receptor beta chains below, sequenced in a study of blood T cell repertoires in COVID-19. The method was immunoSEQ multiplex PCR; TCRdb's version includes in-frame clones alone and lacks a portion of them. The sample has about 120,000 clones; approximately 87% are singletons. Sequencing used peripheral blood. These receptors originate from a woman aged 50 to 60 with acute or convalescent COVID-19.

The chain recombines TRBV4-1 with TRBJ1-1; tentatively, D is TRBD1 (5 bases). The CDR3 has 17 amino acids. The germline V gene has CDR1 MGHRA and CDR2 YSYEKL. V shed 0 bases and J shed 0 bases, with 14 bases lying between them. CDR3 bases: TGCGCCAGCAGCCAAGATTGGGAGGGACGGGTGAACACTGAAGCTTTCTTT. This gives the protein CASSQDWEGRVNTEAFF.

This rearrangement joins TRBV7-2 to TRBJ1-1; 7 nucleotides align to TRBD1. CDR3 size: 16 residues. The trim removed 0 bases at V and 0 bases at J, leaving 4 bases unmatched. CDR1 and CDR2 (germline): SGHTA, FQGNSA. CDR3 DNA: TGTGCCAGCAGCTTAGCCAGGGGGGTGTTGAACACTGAAGCTTTCTTT. It yields the protein CASSLARGVLNTEAFF.

The V call is TRBV19, the J call TRBJ2-7; 9 positions agree with TRBD2. Germline CDR1 is LNHDA and CDR2 is SQIVND (reference sequence). Trimming at V came to 3 bases and at J to 4 bases, leaving 4 bases not matched to a gene. The CDR3 spans 14 residues. This chain's CDR3 is CASSISGRRYEQYF. DNA of the CDR3: TGTGCCAGTAGTATTAGCGGGAGACGGTACGAGCAGTACTTC.

The V gene is TRBV10-3, the J gene TRBJ2-7, with TRBD1 matching over 8 bases. The CDR3 length is 12 residues. The ends lost 7 bases at V and 4 bases at J; junction bases unmatched: 3. Germline CDR1 and CDR2: ENHRY and SYGVKD. CDR3 protein: CAINNRGYEQYF. CDR3 sequence (DNA): TGTGCCATCAATAACAGGGGGTACGAGCAGTACTTC.

The gene calls are TRBV7-2 and TRBJ1-2, with D possibly being TRBD1 (5 bases). This CDR3 region has 14 residues. Germline V lookup: CDR1 SGHTA, CDR2 FQGNSA. The V end was cut by 1 base, the J end by 5 bases, with 11 bases between. Here the CDR3 reads CASSLGGEKYGYTF. The DNA of the CDR3 is TGTGCCAGCAGCTTAGGGGGGGAAAAATATGGCTACACCTTC.

V is TRBV7-9 and J is TRBJ2-6; 7 nucleotides line up with TRBD1. J lost 0 bases, V lost 7 bases, and 21 bases had no gene match. The CDR3 is made up of 21 amino acids. Germline V CDR1 and CDR2: SEHNR, FQNEAQ (reference sequence). The CDR3 bases are TGTGCCAGCACCTTCTATGGACAGGCAGGCCAATTACACTCTGGGGCCAACGTCCTGACTTTC. The encoded protein is CASTFYGQAGQLHSGANVLTF.

The chain employs TRBV5-4 and TRBJ1-1, with D possibly TRBD1 on 5 matching bases. In germline, CDR1 is SGHNT, CDR2 YYREEE (reference sequence). This CDR3 contains 17 residues. Trimming cost V 5 bases and J 0 bases, with 20 bases left between them. CDR3 sequence reads: CASRLWGSGGMNTEAFF. DNA for the CDR3: TGTGCCAGCAGGTTGTGGGGATCCGGGGGGATGAACACTGAAGCTTTCTTT.

The chain carries TRBV18 and TRBJ1-2, with D perhaps TRBD1 (5 bases). CDR3 length: 16 amino acids. Trimming stripped 3 bases from V and 6 bases from J, with 20 bases between. The germline gives CDR1 KGHSH, CDR2 LQKENI. The CDR3 nucleotides read TGTGCCAGCTCACCTGAAGACAGCTTTGGCTTTAATGGCTACACCTTC. It translates to CASSPEDSFGFNGYTF.

The gene calls are TRBV6-2 or TRBV6-3 and TRBJ1-2; a weak D match, TRBD1 (6 bases). Germline CDR1 reads MNHEY; CDR2 reads SVGEGT. This CDR3 has 14 amino acids. V dropped 0 bases and J dropped 5 bases, with 10 bases sitting between them. The CDR3 DNA is TGTGCCAGCAGTTACTCGACAGGTTATTATGGCTACACCTTC. Residues: CASSYSTGYYGYTF.

This clone showed up just a few times. The J gene is TRBJ1-6, the V gene TRBV18, with 8 bases that match TRBD1. V gave up 3 bases and J gave up 9 bases; unmatched junction bases: 10. The germline V gene encodes CDR1 KGHSH and CDR2 LQKENI. The length of the CDR3 is 16 residues. The chain's CDR3 is CASSPPGQGGISPLHF. CDR3 bases: TGTGCCAGCTCACCTCCCGGACAGGGAGGGATTTCACCCCTCCACTTT.

The chain has TRBV6-5 and TRBJ1-2; 10 positions match TRBD1. From germline, CDR1 is MNHEY and CDR2 SVGAGI. V was pared by 2 bases and J by 4 bases, with 4 bases of the junction left unmatched. This CDR3 comprises 15 residues. The CDR3 is CASSYVTGGLYGYTF. Here the CDR3 DNA reads TGTGCCAGCAGTTACGTGACAGGGGGCCTCTATGGCTACACCTTC.

V is TRBV30 and J is TRBJ2-1, with 8 bases identical to TRBD1. Germline V gene sequence: CDR1 GTSNPN, CDR2 SVGIG (reference sequence). J gave up 2 bases and V 1 base, and 7 bases lay outside the gene matches. This CDR3 comprises 16 residues. The CDR3 reads CAWSATGTGPYNEQFF. The CDR3, as DNA: TGTGCCTGGAGTGCCACCGGGACAGGTCCCTACAATGAGCAGTTCTTC.

For the CDR3, the DNA is TGCGCCAGCAGCCAAGGGAGAGGGACTGGAAACACCATATATTTT. Protein product: CASSQGRGTGNTIYF. J is TRBJ1-3 and V is TRBV4-3, with D unclear. Germline CDR1 is LGHNA and CDR2 is YSLEER. Trimming removed 1 base from V and 2 bases from J, with 9 bases in between. The CDR3 loop spans 15 amino acids.

This CDR3 reads CASSWGQSGNTIYF. The CDR3 nucleotides read TGTGCCAGCAGCTGGGGACAGTCTGGAAACACCATATATTTT. The genes are TRBV7-8 and TRBJ1-3, with 7 bases matching TRBD1. This CDR3 has 14 residues. With V trimmed by 4 bases and J by 1 base, 1 base remained unmatched. The germline gives CDR1 SGHVS, CDR2 FQNEAQ.

The chain uses TRBV4-2 and TRBJ1-4, with D hard to call. Trimming took 8 bases from V and 2 from J, leaving 15 bases between them. Germline CDR1 is LGHNA and CDR2 is YNFKEQ. This CDR3 has 15 amino acids. In DNA, the CDR3 is TGTGCCAGCTACGGTCGGAGCGGCACTAATGAAAAACTGTTTTTT. Amino acids: CASYGRSGTNEKLFF.

The chain has TRBV19 and TRBJ1-2; 10 bases align to TRBD1. Looked up from germline, CDR1 is LNHDA and CDR2 is SQIVND (reference sequence). V dropped 4 bases and J dropped 5; count of bases not matched to a gene: 4. The CDR3 sequence is 14 residues long. The CDR3 protein is CASSKDRGEYGYTF. DNA for the CDR3: TGTGCCAGTAGTAAGGACAGGGGGGAATATGGCTACACCTTC.

This chain connects TRBV12-5 to TRBJ1-2; TRBD1 is a possible D gene (5 bases). Germline V gene sequence: CDR1 LGHNT, CDR2 FRNRAP. There are 15 residues in the CDR3. The ends were cut back, 3 bases at V and 3 bases at J, with 14 bases in the middle. The CDR3 loop is CASGLTAGGHYGYTF. Written as DNA, the CDR3 is TGTGCTAGTGGTTTAACTGCGGGGGGACACTATGGCTACACCTTC.

The rearrangement links TRBV7-8 to TRBJ2-3; 13 bases line up with TRBD2. This CDR3 region has 17 residues. With 2 bases clipped from V and 2 bases from J, the junction kept 4 bases outside the gene matches. CDR1 is SGHVS, CDR2 FQNEAQ, per germline. Written as DNA, the CDR3 is TGTGCCAGCAGCTTACCCGGGACTAGCGGGGCCACAGATACGCAGTATTTT. Translated, it gives CASSLPGTSGATDTQYF.

This clone appeared a single time. V usage is TRBV19 and J usage is TRBJ1-1; TRBD1 aligns across 10 bases. The CDR3 is made up of 16 amino acids. Trimming took 1 base from V and 4 from J; bases not matched to a gene: 6. Per germline, CDR1 LNHDA and CDR2 SQIVND (reference sequence). The CDR3: CASSIAETGGGTEAFF. Written as DNA, the CDR3 is TGTGCCAGTAGTATAGCGGAGACAGGGGGCGGCACTGAAGCTTTCTTT.

The chain joins TRBV11-2 to TRBJ2-7; 12 nucleotides line up with TRBD2. J lost 4 bases, V lost 5 bases, and 6 bases had no gene match. The CDR3 is made up of 15 amino acids. Per the germline V gene, CDR1 is SGHAT and CDR2 is FQNNGV. CDR3 residues: CASSPRTSGTYEQYF. The CDR3 DNA reads as TGTGCCAGCAGCCCACGGACTAGCGGGACTTACGAGCAGTACTTC.

The V and J genes are TRBV18 and TRBJ2-7; 7 nucleotides align to TRBD1. CDR1 is KGHSH and CDR2 is LQKENI in the germline V gene. Germline trimming cut 5 bases from V and 2 bases from J; bases unmatched to any gene: 15. The CDR3 spans 17 residues. CDR3 nucleotide sequence: TGTGCCAGCTCATCCTTGCTGAGACCGGGACAGACCTACGAGCAGTACTTC. It is translated as CASSSLLRPGQTYEQYF.

This clone was seen just once. CDR3 loop: CASRNFYGYTF. The CDR3 nucleotides read TGTGCCAGCAGGAACTTCTATGGCTACACCTTC. The chain couples TRBV6-5 to TRBJ1-2, with unresolved D. The CDR3 consists of 11 residues. The V end lost 6 bases, the J end lost 4 bases, and 6 bases lay between the germline ends. The germline V gene encodes CDR1 MNHEY and CDR2 SVGAGI.

The V call is TRBV20-1, the J call TRBJ2-7; weak D call: TRBD2 (5 bases). The V gene's germline CDR1 is DFQATT and CDR2 SNEGSKA (reference sequence). Between the trimmed V and J ends, which lost 5 bases and 3 bases, there was a span of 8 bases. The CDR3 length is 11 residues. The CDR3 DNA follows: TGCAGTGCTTTCCGGGACTACGAGCAGTACTTC. Protein: CSAFRDYEQYF.

The J gene is TRBJ1-1, the V gene TRBV5-1; D unresolved. This CDR3 is built from 13 residues. Germline loops: CDR1 SGHRS, CDR2 YFSETQ. With 2 bases removed from V and 7 bases from J, the gap between germline ends came to 12 bases. This CDR3 is CASSFTVPGEAFF. Here the CDR3 DNA reads TGCGCCAGCAGCTTCACGGTACCGGGTGAAGCTTTCTTT.

The chain uses TRBV19 and TRBJ1-2, with 8 positions matching TRBD1. Germline lookup yields CDR1 LNHDA and CDR2 SQIVND (reference sequence). This CDR3 region has 12 residues. Germline trimming cut 7 bases from V and 8 bases from J; bases unmatched to any gene: 6. DNA of the CDR3: TGTGCCAGTAAGTTGACAGGGGCCGGCTACACCTTC. Translation: CASKLTGAGYTF. The full variable domain, completed using reference TRBV19 and TRBJ1-2, is DGGITQSPKYLFRKEGQNVTLSCEQNLNHDAMYWYRQDPGQGLRLIYYSQIVNDFQKGDIAEGYSVSREKKESFPLTVTSAQKNPTAFYLCASKLTGAGYTFGSGTRLTVV.

This rearrangement joins TRBV7-2 to TRBJ1-2; weak D call: TRBD1 (5 bases). Trimming cost V 4 bases and J 6 bases, with 15 bases left between them. Germline loops: CDR1 SGHTA, CDR2 FQGNSA. CDR3 length: 14 residues. The CDR3 loop reads CASSSFGGNNGYTF. The CDR3 DNA is TGTGCCAGCAGCTCTTTCGGGGGGAACAATGGCTACACCTTC.